This T cell receptor beta chain is from a study of control samples from healthy donors and cancer patients. The assay was immunoSEQ multiplex PCR, and TCRdb's table has in-frame clones only and misses some. The table lists 350,000 to 450,000 clones, approximately 92% of them singletons. The CDR3 is 15 residues long. V trimming: 8 bases; J trimming: 8 bases; junction bases outside the gene matches: 13. Germline CDR1 reads SGHTA; CDR2 reads FQGNSA. V gene TRBV7-2 combines with J gene TRBJ2-1; TRBD2 aligns across 9 bases. The specimen was PBMCs. This clonotype was sampled from a man aged 40-50 years with head and neck cancer. CDR3 sequence reads: CASGGGLAVLDEQFF. The CDR3, as DNA: TGTGCCAGCGGGGGGGGACTAGCTGTTCTCGATGAGCAGTTCTTC.